This T cell receptor (beta chain) was observed in a study of cytomegalovirus exposure and HLA in healthy donors (TCRdb year 2017). For the study in its entirety: An earlier analysis of some 500 of the donors reported approximately 290 Gb of sequence data and 117 million unique TCR beta sequences from roughly 180 million T cells. About 280 gigabases of sequencing data and tens of millions of unique TCR sequences made up an early release that covered 640 HLA-typed donors. A later genetic analysis took genome-wide SNP genotypes for about three fifths of the roughly 700 donors and used that subset as a discovery cohort. The study was designed to test whether signatures of past pathogen exposure could be identified by cataloging public T cell receptors. Four to six DR-DQ haplotypes were handled as single units for association and clustering, since linkage in the cohort was strong. Rather than using new phenotypic data, the later analysis identified candidate immune exposures from TCR beta sequences and from how often those sequences occurred across donors. Using immunosequencing, the study profiled T cell repertoires from about 620 subjects and related those repertoires to cytomegalovirus serostatus. To decide whether each TCR beta V gene segment behaved as functional or pseudogenic, an earlier analysis of fewer than 750 of the donors relied on high-throughput TCR beta sequencing. HLA typing included class I and class II loci at four-digit resolution. Every discovery cohort repertoire had been produced on one sequencing platform. In a later analysis, previously published TCR beta repertoires from 666 donors were re-analyzed and high-resolution HLA genotyping was added so that TCR occurrence patterns could be studied. Of the 300 to 500 genotyped donors, 75% to 85% were placed in the genetic ancestry cluster associated with self-reported Caucasian donors. Donor age, sex, ethnicity and CMV serostatus were compiled alongside the repertoire data. In addition to the first cohort of 666 subjects, a separate validation cohort of approximately 110 different subjects was used. The study combined high-throughput TCR immunosequencing, statistical association of individual TCRs with disease status, and machine learning to predict cytomegalovirus infection status. The number of typed donors differed by locus: roughly 620-630 for A, B, C, DRB1 and DQB1; 522 for DQA1; some 610 for DPA1; and 400 to 480 for DPB1. Among about 410 genotyped donors of the cohort, an average of roughly 230,000 unique TCR beta nucleotide sequences was sequenced per donor, of which 15% to 20% were non-productive.

V is reduced by 7 bases and J by 6 bases, leaving a spacing of 18 bases between them. CDR1 and CDR2 (MDHEN, SYDVKM) derive from the germline V gene. The CDR3 contains 14 residues, cysteine and phenylalanine counted. Just CDR3 DNA is preserved here, 42 bases in frame from base 1. This clone has just one count. The antigen it binds to is not known. Base qualities are missing; no much larger clone stands one base away. Findings and caveats that apply to the study as a whole: A later analysis found that most CMV-associated TCR beta chains appeared HLA-restricted, with HLA associations seemingly driven largely by CMV exposure. A later analysis found that HLA-associated TCR beta chains were more clonally expanded and had lower generation probabilities than equally common non-associated chains. About 15 rarely observed V segments, including chromosome 9 orphons, were excluded from the earlier analysis of approximately 500 of the donors because counts were too low. Linkage disequilibrium might explain the correlated functional status among segregating V segments, but an unknown experimental factor could not be ruled out. Immune exposure information for the cohort was limited to CMV serostatus. Strong co-occurrence of HLA alleles, especially DR and DQ, made assigning TCR associations to individual alleles difficult. According to a later analysis, TCR association rates differed among HLA loci, with DRB1 alleles showing the most associated TCRs and HLA-C alleles showing the fewest. In an earlier analysis of some 640 of the donors, most TCR beta V segments were observed in productive rearrangements about 87% or about 30% of the time, broadly matching IMGT annotations. Only TCR beta chains were sequenced in this cohort, and the absence of alpha or paired-chain data limited detectable features. In a later genetic analysis, fewer N-insertions in productive TCRs were reported among donors in an Asian-associated ancestry cluster than the 666-donor mean. In a later analysis, several top co-occurrence clusters were reported to appear linked to parvovirus B19, influenza, CMV and Epstein-Barr virus. The authors suggested that the approach could potentially be generalized to other disease states and immunological phenotypes. Most TCR sequences were seen in very few donors, while some public TCRs were found in many individuals. The 87-base-pair reads could not distinguish some IMGT-functional V segments, including TRBV6-2 and TRBV6-3, so those segments were excluded. In the study, 150 to 200 TCR beta chains were listed as associated with cytomegalovirus. A group of highly shared sequence variants was considered likely to be a technical artifact of the sequencing pipeline. Because HLA typing was missing for some donors at each locus, association tests included only the typed subset. In vitro tests confirmed that a few of the cytomegalovirus-associated TCR beta chains recognize cytomegalovirus antigens. A further reported finding was that TCR beta sequences accurately predicted the HLA-A and HLA-B alleles for most subjects in the first cohort. V-gene and J-gene trimming of TCR beta chains was associated with a missense DCLRE1C variant in a later genetic analysis, and the association was replicated in an independent cohort. At a false discovery rate of 0.05, a later analysis linked approximately 18,000 TCR beta sequences to specific HLA alleles. Sequencing depth was assumed to be roughly uniform across donors in the presence/absence analyses, though that assumption may not hold. Cytomegalovirus status was reported to be diagnosed by the classifier with high specificity and sensitivity in both the original and validation cohorts.

The library was made by the immunoSEQ multiplex PCR assay. The multiplex PCR relied on a mix of 60 forward primers for TCR Vbeta segments and 13 reverse primers for TCR Jbeta segments. The CDR3 region of rearranged TCR beta genes was amplified from genomic DNA with a multiplex PCR assay. Amplified TCR beta libraries were sequenced as 87-base-pair reads on the Illumina HiSeq System. The authors' pipeline ran thus. A later analysis tallied 75 million to 85 million unique TCR beta chains across the 600 to 700 repertoires, and about 12 million of those chains were shared by two or more donors. A nearest-neighbor algorithm error-corrected the raw reads and collapsed the reads into unique sequences, merging closely related sequences to remove PCR and sequencing errors. CDR3 sequences were aligned to IMGT reference sequences to assign V, D and J gene segments. For a sequence to be retained, a match of at least six nucleotides to both a V gene segment and a J gene segment was required. A rearrangement was called productive if the CDR3 had no stop codons and remained in frame with V and J, and every other rearrangement was called non-productive. Following IMGT convention, CDR3 was defined as the stretch from the second conserved V-encoded cysteine to the conserved J-encoded phenylalanine. The earlier analysis of fewer than 750 of the donors excluded sequences that lacked an unambiguous match to a single V gene segment. An earlier analysis of 587 of the donors called V segments functional above 56.7% productive rearrangements and segregating when the between-donor standard deviation exceeded 5%. A statistical classification framework was built for diagnosing cytomegalovirus status from the catalog of TCR beta chain sequences. A later analysis assigned V and J genes by comparing TCR nucleotide sequences with IMGT/GENE-DB human TR gene sequences. In a later analysis, CDR3 sequences and most-parsimonious VDJ recombination scenarios were assigned using the TCRdist pipeline. A later analysis defined each TCR beta chain by its CDR3 amino acid sequence plus V-gene family, and excluded reads lacking a unique V-gene family. In a later analysis, approximately 640 highly shared, low-generation-probability nucleotide sequences were removed to address suspected cross-contamination and a sequencing artifact. A later analysis calculated a clonal expansion index for each public chain from normalized within-repertoire ranks of inferred template counts. In a later analysis, generation probabilities were computed using a VDJ recombination model fitted to out-of-frame rearrangements, and the results were checked against IGoR. A later analysis scored TCR-TCR, TCR-HLA and TCR-CMV co-occurrence with hypergeometric tests, applying a repertoire-size bias correction to TCR pairs. A later analysis estimated false discovery rates by permuting HLA or CMV assignments 20 times. In a later analysis, co-occurring TCRs were grouped with DBSCAN, and TCRdist sequence similarity was added when clustering was performed within HLA-allele-positive subsets. Co-occurrence clustering excluded repertoires with fewer than 30,000 or more than 120,000 public chains, plus five with anomalous nucleotide sharing. This immuneACCESS table, as held by TCRdb, lists in-frame sequences with V and J called but not all clones. Of the missing ones, under half trace to an unresolved V gene in checked studies; the others have no known cause. That table gives V, J and clone size, and the DNA gave D and trimming. This sample lists approximately 150,000 clones; around 80% were detected once. The top ten hold 1.2% to 1.5% of the sample.

The cohort comprised under 700 healthy bone marrow donors. Cohort members were all nominally healthy when sampled, although unrecorded immune exposures were likely present. The donor tested CMV seropositive, placing the donor among the 289 seropositive members of the cohort. A peripheral blood sample was provided by each donor, and peripheral blood mononuclear cells were used for TCR beta sequencing. Genomic DNA was extracted from the blood cell samples with the Qiagen DNeasy Blood Extraction Kit. The sequenced sample was PBMCs. The chain couples TRBV28 to TRBJ1-1; TRBD1 is perhaps the D gene, given 5 matching bases. The source of this sequence is a woman aged 30 to 39 in good health and CMV-seropositive. This receptor carries the CDR3 CASTDPGVEAEAFF. The nucleotides read TGTGCCAGCACTGACCCGGGGGTTGAGGCTGAAGCTTTCTTT.